The present TCR beta chain was sequenced within a study of T cell repertoires in cytomegalovirus infection. On the study more broadly: TCR beta signatures that were public indicated CMV infection and matching HLA type.

From the reads, TCRdb called clonotypes with MiXCR, one entry per CDR3 protein. The profile shows around 740,000 distinct CDR3 sequences, approximately 40% of them singletons. Findings and caveats of the study: Frequencies of public TCR beta families were cumulated, and this identified carriers of CMV plus the relevant HLA.

Germline lookup yields CDR1 SEHNR and CDR2 FQNEAQ (reference sequence). CDR3 length: 16 amino acids. Trimming removed 5 bases at V and 6 bases at J, with 22 bases between. As regards this clonotype: As yet, its antigen is unknown.

This receptor was taken from a human donor in good health (CMV status not recorded). Some clones in this sample may be carry-over from other donors' samples. This rearrangement joins TRBV7-9 to TRBJ1-1; D is ambiguous. The material sequenced was PBMCs. The CDR3 reads CASSARGVRTVAEAFF. CDR3 DNA sequence: TGTGCCAGCAGCGCCCGTGGGGTCCGGACGGTGGCTGAAGCTTTCTTT.